This T cell receptor (beta chain) was captured in a study of shared clonotypes between healthy human individuals. Overall study context: A donor's plate count was three for CD4 naive and three for CD4 memory; CD8 naive had two and CD8 memory one. General study points: Sequencing depth was a factor that was expected to affect clonotype sharing among donors. The sharing of 4% to 5.5% of naive CD4 clonotypes was seen across a few donors.

The germline CDR1 and CDR2 sequences are SEHNR and FQNEAQ (reference sequence). This CDR3 spans 15 amino acids. Between the trimmed V and J ends, which lost 3 bases and 5 bases, there was a span of 13 bases. In regard to this clone: Its antigen is currently unknown.

As processed by the authors: There were no quality scores in the junction-only immunoSEQ sequences, so filtering differed. Method: immunoSEQ multiplex PCR; TCRdb's copy keeps in-frame clones and lacks some. V and J calls and clone size follow that table, whereas D and trimming were derived from the DNA. The data contain about 2.1 million clones, about 94% of them singletons. Only CD45RO-negative cells positively selected for CCR7 counted as naive CD8 cells, so terminally differentiated effector memory CD45RA+ cells were excluded. The chain uses TRBV7-9 and TRBJ1-4; D perhaps matches TRBD1 (5 bases). The sequencing sample was made of naive CD8+ T cells from PBMCs. The sequence was obtained from a man aged 18 to 35 in good health. Some clones in this sample may be carry-over from other donors' samples. CDR3 residues: CASSFRDDSNEKLFF. CDR3 coding DNA: TGTGCCAGCAGCTTCAGAGACGACAGCAATGAAAAACTGTTTTTT.